What follows are 26 T cell receptor beta chains derived from one specimen sequenced in a study of beta chain features in type 1 diabetes. The antigens of these receptors remain unknown. The authors reverse transcribed all of the isolated RNA, so sequencing captured expressed TCRB transcripts. TCRdb keeps only in-frame clones here, not all; method: immunoSEQ multiplex PCR. The top ten hold roughly 0.7% of the sample, which has roughly 150,000 clones, approximately 9.1% seen once. Study results and caveats: Moderate yet significant TCRB CDR3 shortening was seen in Type 1 diabetes patients in all four CD4+ subsets.

Sequencing was performed on central memory CD4+ T cells from blood. The receptors were gathered from a woman aged 30 to 39 with type 1 diabetes.

This rearrangement joins TRBV7-2 to TRBJ1-5; D is possibly TRBD1 (5 bases). The V and J ends lost 2 bases and 2 bases respectively, with 7 bases between them. From germline, CDR1 is SGHTA and CDR2 FQGNSA. This CDR3 has 14 residues. CDR3 sequence reads: CASSLFRGNQPQHF. CDR3 coding DNA: TGTGCCAGCAGCTTATTCAGGGGCAATCAGCCCCAGCATTTT.

This clone was observed a few times. The J gene is TRBJ2-1, the V gene TRBV18; 7 bases map to TRBD1. The CDR3 covers 12 residues. With 4 bases clipped from V and 15 bases from J, the junction kept 9 bases outside the gene matches. Germline assignment: CDR1 KGHSH and CDR2 LQKENI. Here the CDR3 reads CASSLLQGSPFF. CDR3 coding DNA: TGTGCCAGCTCACTGTTACAGGGGTCCCCGTTCTTC.

The chain uses TRBV2 and TRBJ1-5; tentatively, D is TRBD1 (6 bases). Trimming stripped 9 bases from V and 3 bases from J, with 15 bases between. CDR1 is SNHLY and CDR2 is FYNNEI in the germline V gene. The CDR3 is 14 residues long. CDR3 amino acids: CASAQGGSNQPQHF. CDR3 sequence (DNA): TGTGCCAGTGCACAGGGTGGATCCAATCAGCCCCAGCATTTT. Full variable domain (remainder filled in from reference TRBV2 and TRBJ1-5): EPEVTQTPSHQVTQMGQEVILRCVPISNHLYFYWYRQILGQKVEFLVSFYNNEISEKSEIFDDQFSVERPDGSNFTLKIRSTKLEDSAMYFCASAQGGSNQPQHFGDGTRLSIL.

This clone was seen a handful of times. The chain joins TRBV6-6 to TRBJ2-7; 9 bases fit TRBD2. Germline V gene lookup returns CDR1 MNHNY and CDR2 SVGAGI (reference sequence). This CDR3 has 15 amino acids. Trimming took 2 bases from V and 6 from J; bases not matched to a gene: 8. The CDR3 DNA sequence: TGTGCCAGCAGTTACGTGTCTAGCGGGATCGGCGAGCAGTACTTC. Encoded protein: CASSYVSSGIGEQYF.

A few counts support this clone. CDR3 protein: CASSERRYEQFF. CDR3 sequence (DNA): TGTGCCAGCAGTGAGCGGCGCTACGAGCAGTTCTTC. The chain has TRBV2 and TRBJ2-1; D is ambiguous. The V end lost 3 bases, the J end lost 10 bases, and 10 bases lay between the germline ends. Looked up from germline, CDR1 is SNHLY and CDR2 is FYNNEI. The CDR3 extends over 12 amino acids. The full variable domain, rest sourced from reference TRBV2 and TRBJ2-1, is EPEVTQTPSHQVTQMGQEVILRCVPISNHLYFYWYRQILGQKVEFLVSFYNNEISEKSEIFDDQFSVERPDGSNFTLKIRSTKLEDSAMYFCASSERRYEQFFGPGTRLTVL.

The V call is TRBV28, the J call TRBJ1-4; 7 nucleotides align to TRBD1. The CDR3 has 12 amino acids. The V and J ends lost 10 bases and 6 bases, in that order; junction bases with no gene match: 5. The V gene's germline CDR1 is MDHEN and CDR2 SYDVKM. For the CDR3, the DNA is TGTGCCACCCAAGGGACAGATGAAAAACTGTTTTTT. This encodes CATQGTDEKLFF. The whole variable domain, remainder taken from reference TRBV28 and TRBJ1-4, is DVKVTQSSRYLVKRTGEKVFLECVQDMDHENMFWYRQDPGLGLRLIYFSYDVKMKEKGDIPEGYSVSREKKERFSLILESASTNQTSMYLCATQGTDEKLFFGSGTQLSVL.

This rearrangement joins TRBV4-2 to TRBJ2-5; 13 bases are a match to TRBD2. This CDR3 region has 18 residues. The germline CDR1 and CDR2 sequences are LGHNA and YNFKEQ. The V and J ends lost 1 base and 5 bases, in that order; junction bases with no gene match: 10. CDR3 sequence (DNA): TGTGCCAGCAGCCAAGGGACTAGCGGGAGAGGGAACAGGGAGACCCAGTACTTC. Protein product: CASSQGTSGRGNRETQYF.

This clone showed up just a few times. The rearrangement joins TRBV2 to TRBJ2-2; a weak D match, TRBD1 (5 bases). Germline V CDR1 and CDR2: SNHLY, FYNNEI. V gave up 5 bases and J gave up 4 bases, with 8 bases separating them. The CDR3 sequence is 13 residues long. CDR3 DNA sequence: TGTGCCAGCAGTCAGGGTACCACCGGGGAGCTGTTTTTT. Translating gives CASSQGTTGELFF.

The gene calls are TRBV5-6 and TRBJ2-5; 8 bases line up with TRBD1. The V and J ends lost 4 bases and 1 base, in that order; junction bases with no gene match: 3. There are 14 residues in the CDR3. Germline V gene lookup returns CDR1 SGHDT and CDR2 YYEEEE. CDR3 amino acids: CASSMTGVQETQYF. The CDR3 nucleotides read TGTGCCAGCAGCATGACAGGGGTCCAAGAGACCCAGTACTTC.

The genes are TRBV5-1 and TRBJ1-2; D is unresolved. Looked up from germline, CDR1 is SGHRS and CDR2 is YFSETQ. V shed 4 bases and J shed 5 bases, with 9 bases lying between them. The CDR3 loop spans 12 amino acids. CDR3: CASSDGRYGYTF. The CDR3 DNA is TGCGCCAGCAGCGACGGGAGATATGGCTACACCTTC.

The V and J genes are TRBV30 and TRBJ1-5; maybe TRBD1 (6 bases). The germline gives CDR1 GTSNPN, CDR2 SVGIG (reference sequence). This CDR3 is built from 14 residues. Trimming took 0 bases from V and 4 from J, leaving 10 bases between them. CDR3 loop: CAWSVSTGNQPQHF. In nucleotides, the CDR3 is TGTGCCTGGAGTGTATCTACAGGGAATCAGCCCCAGCATTTT.

This clone has ten or more counts. Germline and junction disagree at one end, which may indicate a read error. The chain links TRBV18 to TRBJ2-3; D perhaps matches TRBD2 (5 bases). The V gene's germline CDR1 is KGHSH and CDR2 LQKENI. The CDR3 length is 16 residues. The CDR3: CASSPIRDAGADTQYF. CDR3 in DNA: TGTGCCAGCTCACCAATTCGGGATGCAGGAGCAGACACGCAGTATTTT.

The chain combines TRBV27 with TRBJ1-1; 11 bases are a match to TRBD1. V lost 4 bases and J lost 10; bases outside the gene matches: 5. Germline V lookup: CDR1 MNHEY, CDR2 SMNVEV (reference sequence). This CDR3 has 13 amino acids. CDR3 region: CASSWDRGERAFF. As DNA, the CDR3 is TGTGCCAGCAGTTGGGACAGGGGGGAACGAGCTTTCTTT.

Written as DNA, the CDR3 is TGTGCCAGCAGCTTGTCCGGGGGACTAGGGGGCGAGACCCAGTACTTC. It codes for CASSLSGGLGGETQYF. The chain couples TRBV5-8 to TRBJ2-5; D might be TRBD2 (8 bases). The V gene's germline CDR1 is SGHTS and CDR2 YDEGEE. CDR3 length: 16 residues. Deletions cut 1 base from V and 5 bases from J, with 18 bases between.

This clone was counted only a few times. The rearrangement links TRBV5-1 to TRBJ2-7, with 8 bases aligning to TRBD1. Trimming at V came to 4 bases and at J to 0 bases, leaving 21 bases not matched to a gene. Germline CDR1 is SGHRS and CDR2 is YFSETQ. CDR3 length: 20 residues. CDR3 sequence (DNA): TGCGCCAGCAGCCCTATCAACTCCGGACAGGGCGTAGGGAGCTCCTACGAGCAGTACTTC. Translating it yields CASSPINSGQGVGSSYEQYF.

V gene TRBV6-5 combines with J gene TRBJ2-3; D is perhaps TRBD2 (5 bases). Germline lookup yields CDR1 MNHEY and CDR2 SVGAGI. V lost 4 bases and J lost 5, with 16 bases in between. The CDR3 runs 15 residues. CDR3 in amino acids: CASSSRGSEIDTQYF. DNA of the CDR3: TGTGCCAGCAGTTCCCGGGGTAGCGAGATAGATACGCAGTATTTT.

This chain links TRBV6-6 with TRBJ2-7; the match to TRBD2 covers 8 bases. The CDR3 spans 15 residues. Germline CDR1 and CDR2: MNHNY and SVGAGI (reference sequence). With V trimmed by 5 bases and J by 5 bases, 11 bases remained unmatched. The DNA for the CDR3 is TGTGCCAGCAGTCAAGGCGGACTAGCCCTGAACGAGCAGTACTTC. Encoded protein: CASSQGGLALNEQYF.

A few counts support this clone. The chain has TRBV4-1 and TRBJ2-7, with no clear D. CDR1 MGHRA and CDR2 YSYEKL come from the germline V gene. CDR3 size: 15 residues. Trimming pared 0 bases from V and 4 bases from J, leaving 13 bases between. CDR3 residues: CASSQDLDWRYEQYF. In DNA, the CDR3 is TGCGCCAGCAGCCAAGATCTAGACTGGCGATACGAGCAGTACTTC.

In this sample, this clone turned up a few times. The rearrangement links TRBV4-1 to TRBJ1-2; D might be TRBD1 (5 bases). The CDR3 length is 13 residues. Trimming left V 4 bases short and J 8 bases short, with 14 bases between. CDR1 and CDR2 from the germline V gene are MGHRA and YSYEKL. CDR3 DNA sequence: TGCGCCAGCAGCCGAGTATCACAGGAGGGCTACACCTTC. Its translation is CASSRVSQEGYTF.

This clone came up a few times. CDR3 DNA sequence: TGTGCCAGCAGCTTAGCTCACGAGCAGTACTTC. Translated: CASSLAHEQYF. The rearrangement uses TRBV11-3 and TRBJ2-7; D call uncertain. CDR3 size: 11 residues. V dropped 1 base and J dropped 5 bases, with 3 bases sitting between them. The germline V gene has CDR1 SGHNT and CDR2 YENEEA.

This clone was observed a few times. The chain carries TRBV19 and TRBJ1-5; D remains ambiguous. Germline-derived CDR1 and CDR2 are LNHDA and SQIVND (reference sequence). V lost 6 bases and J 5 bases, leaving 14 bases between the germline ends. This CDR3 has 14 amino acids. This CDR3 reads CASSGVVQDQPQHF. As DNA, the CDR3 is TGTGCCAGTAGCGGGGTCGTTCAAGATCAGCCCCAGCATTTT.

The chain uses TRBV7-3 and TRBJ2-2; D remains ambiguous. V lost 2 bases and J 2 bases, leaving 9 bases between the germline ends. The length of the CDR3 is 15 residues. Germline V lookup: CDR1 SGHTA, CDR2 FQGTGA. The CDR3: CASSLYVDNTGELFF. As DNA, the CDR3 is TGTGCCAGCAGCTTATATGTAGATAACACCGGGGAGCTGTTTTTT.

J is TRBJ2-7 and V is TRBV28; no firm D call. V was trimmed by 3 bases and J by 5 bases, leaving 8 bases between them. The CDR3 consists of 12 residues. CDR1 is MDHEN, CDR2 SYDVKM, per germline. CDR3: CASSFSNHEQYF. The CDR3 DNA reads as TGTGCCAGCAGTTTTTCTAACCACGAGCAGTACTTC.

V is TRBV5-1 and J is TRBJ2-1; 7 bases fit TRBD2. The CDR3 has 18 amino acids. CDR1 SGHRS and CDR2 YFSETQ come from the germline V gene. Trimming cost V 0 bases and J 10 bases; bases outside gene matches: 19. The CDR3 DNA sequence: TGCGCCAGCAGCTTGGTGGGGACTACCATTCGGCAGGTGGACGAGCAGTTCTTC. Encoded protein: CASSLVGTTIRQVDEQFF.

This clone was seen a few times. V gene TRBV7-9 combines with J gene TRBJ1-1; maybe TRBD1 (5 bases). The V gene's germline CDR1 is SEHNR and CDR2 FQNEAQ (reference sequence). The CDR3 covers 14 residues. Trimming pared 6 bases from V and 6 bases from J, leaving 17 bases between. CDR3: CASSPSGGKPEAFF. CDR3 bases: TGTGCCAGCAGTCCTTCCGGGGGGAAGCCTGAAGCTTTCTTT. Drawing the rest from reference TRBV7-9 and TRBJ1-1, the complete variable domain is DTGVSQNPRHKITKRGQNVTFRCDPISEHNRLYWYRQTLGQGPEFLTYFQNEAQLEKSRLLSDRFSAERPKGSFSTLEIQRTEQGDSAMYLCASSPSGGKPEAFFGQGTRLTVV.

This clone was seen a few times. This sample also contains other DNA sequences that code for the same CDR3. The V gene is TRBV27, the J gene TRBJ2-7, with 8 bases identical to TRBD2. Trimming cost V 2 bases and J 4 bases; bases outside gene matches: 1. The CDR3 extends over 13 amino acids. Per germline, CDR1 MNHEY and CDR2 SMNVEV (reference sequence). CDR3 DNA: TGTGCCAGCAGTTTAGCGGGAGGTTACGAGCAGTACTTC. Protein sequence: CASSLAGGYEQYF.